The entry below gives a single T cell receptor (beta chain) sequence along with its context. The data stem from a study of shared clonotypes between healthy human individuals. Here immunoSEQ multiplex PCR was the method, and the copy in TCRdb shows in-frame clones only, minus some. The repertoire holds 2.3 million or so clones, with 90% to 95% as singletons. The ends were cut back, 6 bases at V and 2 bases at J, with 6 bases in the middle. The germline CDR1 and CDR2 sequences are DFQATT and SNEGSKA (reference sequence). This CDR3 has 11 residues. The sequencing sample was made of naive CD4+ T cells from PBMCs. The subset: CD45RA+ positively selected. The chain employs TRBV20-1 and TRBJ2-3; D gene ambiguous. This sequence was found in a man between 18 and 29 years old in good health. Some clones in this sample may be carry-over from other donors' samples. The CDR3 DNA sequence: TGCAGTGCCCTACCCACAGATACGCAGTATTTT. As protein: CSALPTDTQYF.